This T cell receptor (beta chain) was sequenced in a study of blood T cell repertoires in COVID-19. Study details: From the United States, Italy and Spain came samples of acute and convalescent COVID-19.

Germline CDR1 and CDR2: WNHNN and SYGVQD (reference sequence). V was cut by 2 bases and J by 3 bases, with 12 bases left in between. CDR3 size: 15 residues. Data came from immunoSEQ multiplex PCR; TCRdb stores just in-frame clones and leaves some out. The repertoire holds 200,000 to 250,000 clones, 88% seen once, with around 1.5% in the top ten. Sample: peripheral blood. The chain carries TRBV10-1 and TRBJ2-3, with D possibly matching TRBD1 (5 bases). The clonotype was recovered from a man aged 18 to 29 with active or convalescent COVID-19. The chain's CDR3 is CASSEAGLGTDTQYF. Here the CDR3 DNA reads TGCGCCAGCAGTGAGGCAGGGCTCGGTACAGATACGCAGTATTTT.